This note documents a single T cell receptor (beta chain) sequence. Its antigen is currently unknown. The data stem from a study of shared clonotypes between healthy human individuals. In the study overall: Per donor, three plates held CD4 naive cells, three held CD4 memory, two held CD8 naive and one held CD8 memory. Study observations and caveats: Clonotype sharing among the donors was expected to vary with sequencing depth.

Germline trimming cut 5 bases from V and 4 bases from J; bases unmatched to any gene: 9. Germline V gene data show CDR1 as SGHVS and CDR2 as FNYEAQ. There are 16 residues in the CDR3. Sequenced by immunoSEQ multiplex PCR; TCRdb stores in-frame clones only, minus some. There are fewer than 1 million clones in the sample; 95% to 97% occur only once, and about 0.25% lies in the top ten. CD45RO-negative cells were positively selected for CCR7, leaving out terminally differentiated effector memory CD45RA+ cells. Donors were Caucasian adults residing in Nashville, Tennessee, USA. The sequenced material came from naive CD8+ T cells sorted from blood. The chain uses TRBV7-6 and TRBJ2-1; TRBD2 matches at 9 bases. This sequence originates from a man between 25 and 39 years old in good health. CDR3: CASSPSGLAGYNEQFF. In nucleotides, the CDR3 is TGTGCCAGCAGCCCCAGTGGGCTAGCGGGGTACAATGAGCAGTTCTTC.